This TCR beta chain was identified in a study of cytomegalovirus exposure and HLA in healthy donors. A note on this clone: Its target is not known.

The PCR had 60 Vbeta and 13 Jbeta primers. The data were produced by immunoSEQ multiplex PCR, yet TCRdb's version contains in-frame clones alone and is incomplete. The profile shows around 120,000 clones, 60% to 85% of them singletons. Study-wide points: HLA-A and HLA-B allele assignments for most subjects were reportedly predicted accurately using TCR beta sequences. Later on, an analysis showed TCR association rates differing by HLA locus, with DRB1 the most and HLA-C the fewest. Across donors, presence/absence analyses took sequencing depth to be roughly uniform.

The CDR3 runs to 18 residues. V lost 2 bases and J 1 base, leaving 20 bases between the germline ends. CDR1 and CDR2 from the germline V gene are KGHSH and LQKENI. Sequences were obtained from PBMCs. The clonotype was recovered from a woman between 35 and 50 years old in good health and CMV-seronegative. The genes are TRBV18 and TRBJ1-1, with D perhaps TRBD1 (6 bases). The DNA for the CDR3 is TGTGCCAGCTCACCATGGAGCAGGGAGGGGGGTAAGAACACTGAAGCTTTCTTT. It yields the protein CASSPWSREGGKNTEAFF.